One sample yielded the 11 T cell receptor beta chains listed below, sequenced in a study of cytomegalovirus exposure and HLA in healthy donors. The study ran its PCR with 60 Vbeta and 13 Jbeta primers. Here immunoSEQ multiplex PCR was the method, and the copy in TCRdb shows in-frame clones only, minus some. The data show 160,000 or so clones, with roughly three quarters seen just once and over 1.2% held by the top ten. Input material: PBMCs. The source of these receptors is a man aged 60 to 75 in good health and CMV-seronegative.

The chain is built from TRBV30 and TRBJ1-2, with D unresolved. Germline CDR1 GTSNPN, CDR2 SVGIG (reference sequence). The CDR3 extends over 13 amino acids. Trimming left V 2 bases short and J 8 bases short, with 15 bases between. The CDR3 DNA reads as TGTGCCTGGAGTCGGGGTCTGTTCGACGGCTACACCTTC. This gives the protein CAWSRGLFDGYTF.

V gene TRBV18 combines with J gene TRBJ2-1, with D possibly matching TRBD2 (5 bases). The CDR3 totals 15 residues. Trimming took off 3 bases at V and 0 bases at J, with 9 bases between the two ends. The germline gives CDR1 KGHSH, CDR2 LQKENI. This CDR3 is CASSPSVSSYNEQFF. The CDR3 coding sequence is TGTGCCAGCTCACCTAGCGTGAGCTCCTACAATGAGCAGTTCTTC.

The rearrangement uses TRBV30 and TRBJ2-7; weak D call: TRBD2 (5 bases). The CDR3 consists of 11 residues. The germline V gene encodes CDR1 GTSNPN and CDR2 SVGIG (reference sequence). V gave up 2 bases and J gave up 6 bases, with 8 bases separating them. CDR3 DNA: TGTGCCTGGAGTCAGGACTCCGAGCAGTACTTC. It specifies CAWSQDSEQYF.

The rearrangement links TRBV4-3 to TRBJ2-2; D perhaps matches TRBD1 (6 bases). V dropped 4 bases and J dropped 0 bases, with 12 bases sitting between them. Germline CDR1 LGHNA, CDR2 YSLEER. The CDR3 is 16 residues long. The CDR3 protein is CASSPPGGANTGELFF. In DNA form, the CDR3 reads TGCGCCAGCAGCCCTCCTGGGGGCGCGAACACCGGGGAGCTGTTTTTT.

The chain has TRBV18 and TRBJ1-2, with D tentatively TRBD1 (6 bases). V dropped 2 bases and J dropped 4 bases, with 11 bases sitting between them. The germline gives CDR1 KGHSH, CDR2 LQKENI. The CDR3 runs 14 residues. The DNA of the CDR3 is TGTGCCAGCTCACCAGAGACAGGCCTCTATGGCTACACCTTC. Amino acids: CASSPETGLYGYTF.

V gene TRBV4-3 combines with J gene TRBJ2-2; 9 nucleotides match TRBD1. Germline V gene lookup returns CDR1 LGHNA and CDR2 YSLEER. The CDR3 runs to 17 residues. V dropped 3 bases and J dropped 6; count of bases not matched to a gene: 11. The CDR3 bases are TGCGCCAGCAGCCAGGCGCTCCGGGACAGGGTTCCCGGGGAGCTGTTTTTT. As protein: CASSQALRDRVPGELFF.

About this clone itself: Mismatch with germline at one junction end may stem from a read error. This sequence joins TRBV5-4 and TRBJ1-3; D is unclear. Per germline, CDR1 SGHNT and CDR2 YYREEE (reference sequence). This CDR3 is built from 11 residues. The CDR3 spells CAGSLGNTIYF. The DNA for the CDR3 is TGTGCCGGCAGTCTAGGAAACACCATATATTTT.

This clone appeared a single time. The J gene is TRBJ1-2, the V gene TRBV7-2; no clear D. The CDR3 extends over 14 amino acids. Per the germline V gene, CDR1 is SGHTA and CDR2 is FQGNSA. Trimming removed 4 bases at V and 8 bases at J, with 17 bases between. The CDR3, as DNA: TGTGCCAGCAGCTCGGATACCGGGGTTTTGGGCTACACCTTC. It encodes CASSSDTGVLGYTF.

CDR3 DNA sequence: TGTGCCAGCAGTCCTCTAGTCATAGGGCAGTACTTC. Residues: CASSPLVIGQYF. The chain combines TRBV2 with TRBJ2-7; D unresolved. This CDR3 spans 12 amino acids. V was pared by 5 bases and J by 9 bases, with 14 bases between. CDR1 is SNHLY and CDR2 is FYNNEI in the germline V gene. Looking up the rest from reference TRBV2 and TRBJ2-7 gives the full variable domain: EPEVTQTPSHQVTQMGQEVILRCVPISNHLYFYWYRQILGQKVEFLVSFYNNEISEKSEIFDDQFSVERPDGSNFTLKIRSTKLEDSAMYFCASSPLVIGQYFGPGTRLTVT.

This rearrangement joins TRBV6-6 to TRBJ2-5; 9 bases line up with TRBD2. Germline V CDR1 and CDR2: MNHNY, SVGAGI (reference sequence). This CDR3 has 15 amino acids. V gave up 4 bases and J gave up 4 bases; unmatched junction bases: 7. Here the CDR3 DNA reads TGTGCCAGCAGTTTGCGGGGGGGAGGGGGAGAGACCCAGTACTTC. It yields the protein CASSLRGGGGETQYF.

This chain uses TRBV23-1 with TRBJ2-7, with 12 bases that match TRBD2. Being an ORF, TRBV23-1 has a function that is uncertain. J was trimmed by 2 bases and V by 2 bases; bases with no gene match: 7. This CDR3 spans 17 amino acids. The CDR3 bases are TGCGCCAGCAGTCAAATCTCTAGCGGGGGGGCCCCCTACGAGCAGTACTTC. It encodes CASSQISSGGAPYEQYF.